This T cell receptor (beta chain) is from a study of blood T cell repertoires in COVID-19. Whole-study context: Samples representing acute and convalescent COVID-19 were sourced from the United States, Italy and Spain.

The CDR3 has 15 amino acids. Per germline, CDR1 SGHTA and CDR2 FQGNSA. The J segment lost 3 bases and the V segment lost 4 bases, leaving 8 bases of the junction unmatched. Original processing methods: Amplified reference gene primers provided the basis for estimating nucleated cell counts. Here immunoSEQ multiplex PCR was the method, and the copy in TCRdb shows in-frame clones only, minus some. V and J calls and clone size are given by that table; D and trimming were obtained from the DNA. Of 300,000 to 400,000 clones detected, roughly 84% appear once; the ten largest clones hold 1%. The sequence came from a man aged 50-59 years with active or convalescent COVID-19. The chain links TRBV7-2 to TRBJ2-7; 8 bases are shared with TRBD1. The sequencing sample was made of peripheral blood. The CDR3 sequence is CASSSPDRASYEQYF. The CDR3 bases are TGTGCCAGCAGCTCCCCGGACAGGGCGAGCTACGAGCAGTACTTC.